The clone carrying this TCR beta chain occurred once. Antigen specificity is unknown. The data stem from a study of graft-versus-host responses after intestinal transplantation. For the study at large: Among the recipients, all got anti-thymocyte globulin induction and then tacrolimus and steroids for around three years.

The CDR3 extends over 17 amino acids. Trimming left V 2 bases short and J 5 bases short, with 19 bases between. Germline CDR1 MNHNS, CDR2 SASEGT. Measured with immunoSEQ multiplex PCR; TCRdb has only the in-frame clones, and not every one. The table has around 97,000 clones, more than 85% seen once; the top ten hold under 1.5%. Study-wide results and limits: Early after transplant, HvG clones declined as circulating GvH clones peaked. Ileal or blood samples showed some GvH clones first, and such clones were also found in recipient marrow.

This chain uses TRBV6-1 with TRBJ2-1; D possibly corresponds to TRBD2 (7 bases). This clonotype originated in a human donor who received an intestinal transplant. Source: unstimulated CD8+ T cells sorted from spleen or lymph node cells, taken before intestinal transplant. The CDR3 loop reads CASSEKGGGASNNEQFF. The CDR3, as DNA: TGTGCCAGCAGTGAAAAGGGGGGAGGGGCCTCTAACAATGAGCAGTTCTTC.